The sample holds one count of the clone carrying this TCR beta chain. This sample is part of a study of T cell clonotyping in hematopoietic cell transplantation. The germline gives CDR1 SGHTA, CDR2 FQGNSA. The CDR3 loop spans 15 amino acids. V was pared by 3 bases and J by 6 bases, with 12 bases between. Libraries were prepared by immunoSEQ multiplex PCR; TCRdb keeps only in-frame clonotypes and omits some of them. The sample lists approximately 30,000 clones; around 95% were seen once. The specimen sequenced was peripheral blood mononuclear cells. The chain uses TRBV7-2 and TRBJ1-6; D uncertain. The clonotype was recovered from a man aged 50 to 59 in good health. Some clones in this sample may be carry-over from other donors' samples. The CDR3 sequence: CASSLWTELNSPLHF. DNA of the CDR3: TGTGCCAGCAGCTTGTGGACGGAACTTAATTCACCCCTCCACTTT.